This T cell receptor (beta chain) derives from a study of PD-1 blockade in classical Hodgkin lymphoma. The V end lost 6 bases, the J end lost 0 bases, and 8 bases lay between the germline ends. From germline, CDR1 is SQVTM and CDR2 ANQGSEA. This CDR3 contains 12 residues. The data were produced by immunoSEQ multiplex PCR, yet TCRdb's version contains in-frame clones alone and is incomplete. The top ten clones hold around 12% of a sample with around 65,000 clones, roughly 88% of them seen once. In this sample, this clone turned up once. Relapse was seen in all patients after autologous stem cell transplantation, and brentuximab vedotin exposure was variable.

This clonotype was obtained from a human donor with classical Hodgkin lymphoma. Sample: peripheral blood mononuclear cells (PBMCs), taken at baseline. This chain uses TRBV29-1 with TRBJ1-2; D gene unclear. CDR3 DNA: TGCAGCGTCCAACCCCCTAACTATGGCTACACCTTC. This sequence encodes CSVQPPNYGYTF.